The present TCR beta chain was sequenced within a study of beta chain features in type 1 diabetes. Details on this clone: Its cognate antigen is unknown.

The CDR3 spans 15 residues. Germline lookup yields CDR1 SEHNR and CDR2 FQNEAQ (reference sequence). V lost 2 bases and J lost 3, with 10 bases in between. Study-wide results and caveats: Naive, central memory and Treg TCRB repertoires seemed to resemble each other more closely in patients than they did in healthy donors. Since sequencing was performed on cDNA, cells with high TCR expression could be over-represented. Moderate but significant shortening of TCRB CDR3s was recorded in all four CD4+ subsets from Type 1 diabetes patients.

What was sequenced were expressed TCRB transcripts, since all of the isolated RNA had been reverse transcribed. Around 3.9 million reads per sample were averaged for naive, central memory and regulatory samples. Assay: immunoSEQ multiplex PCR; the TCRdb copy retains only in-frame clones and omits some. This sample carries around 340,000 clones, under 8.5% of them seen once, and the ten largest clones take 0.44%. The TCR comes from a woman aged 18-29 years in good health. The chain carries TRBV7-9 and TRBJ2-2, with D possibly being TRBD1 (5 bases). Sample: central memory CD4+ T cells from blood. The CDR3 DNA is TGTGCCAGCAGCTTATTCCTAGGGGACACCGGGGAGCTGTTTTTT. Protein: CASSLFLGDTGELFF.